This T cell receptor (beta chain) was recovered during a study of T cell responses to AZD1222 COVID-19 vaccine. After removal of 8 bases from V and 3 bases from J, the junction contained 10 bases not matched to a gene. Germline V CDR1 and CDR2: SGHAT, FQNNGV. The CDR3 loop spans 15 amino acids. Using immunoSEQ multiplex PCR, the repertoire was profiled, and TCRdb retains in-frame clones only, with some absent. The table includes 90,000 to 130,000 clones, about 88% detected once. As for this clone: Its antigen remains unknown.

Study-level points and caveats: At baseline, just five to seven AZD1222 recipients tested seropositive.

J is TRBJ1-2 and V is TRBV11-2, with 9 nucleotides matching TRBD1. The material was peripheral blood, obtained on day 0 of AZD1222 vaccination. This receptor was obtained from an adult in good health. CDR3 loop: CASRPLWDRDYGYTF. The CDR3 coding sequence is TGTGCCAGCCGACCCTTGTGGGACAGGGACTATGGCTACACCTTC.